These 14 T cell receptor beta chains share one sample of origin, sequenced in a study of lymphopenia after photon versus proton radiotherapy. Sequencing used immunoSEQ multiplex PCR; TCRdb keeps in-frame clones, though not all of them. Of 65,000 or so clones listed, approximately 90% are singletons. The material sequenced was peripheral blood, taken from a patient treated with proton-based radiotherapy. The receptors shown here come from a man older than 75 with esophageal cancer.

This chain uses TRBV18 with TRBJ2-1, with D possibly being TRBD1 or TRBD2 (5 bases each). The V end was cut by 5 bases, the J end by 5 bases, with 10 bases between. The CDR3 runs 13 residues. The V gene's germline CDR1 is KGHSH and CDR2 LQKENI. The CDR3 loop reads CASSGTVNNEQFF. In DNA form, the CDR3 reads TGTGCCAGCTCAGGGACGGTGAACAATGAGCAGTTCTTC.

The gene calls are TRBV5-1 and TRBJ2-5, with 11 bases identical to TRBD2. CDR1 and CDR2 from the germline V gene are SGHRS and YFSETQ. Germline trimming cut 4 bases from V and 4 bases from J; bases unmatched to any gene: 3. This CDR3 has 14 amino acids. The CDR3 reads CASSAGTSGETQYF. The DNA of the CDR3 is TGCGCCAGCAGCGCTGGGACTAGCGGAGAGACCCAGTACTTC.

This chain links TRBV11-2 with TRBJ2-2, with 8 nucleotides matching TRBD1. The germline V gene encodes CDR1 SGHAT and CDR2 FQNNGV. This CDR3 has 16 residues. The V and J ends lost 5 bases and 2 bases, in that order; junction bases with no gene match: 7. The CDR3: CASSPRAGGNTGELFF. The CDR3 nucleotides read TGTGCCAGCAGCCCACGTGCAGGGGGCAACACCGGGGAGCTGTTTTTT.

The table lists this clone with a few counts. This rearrangement joins TRBV2 to TRBJ1-2; unclear D gene. Trimming stripped 3 bases from V and 7 bases from J, with 15 bases between. Per the germline V gene, CDR1 is SNHLY and CDR2 is FYNNEI. The CDR3 consists of 14 residues. The CDR3 DNA follows: TGTGCCAGCAGTGAGGGGTACGGCATGGGTGGCTACACCTTC. It is translated as CASSEGYGMGGYTF.

V and J are TRBV5-1 and TRBJ2-2; 9 positions agree with TRBD1. Germline V gene lookup returns CDR1 SGHRS and CDR2 YFSETQ. Trimming cost V 4 bases and J 4 bases; bases outside gene matches: 8. CDR3 size: 16 residues. The CDR3 sequence: CASSAQTGGSTGELFF. CDR3 sequence (DNA): TGCGCCAGCAGCGCCCAAACAGGGGGCAGCACCGGGGAGCTGTTTTTT.

The DNA of the CDR3 is TGTGCCAGCAGCTTAGCTGGGGTCCTCTCCTACAATGAGCAGTTCTTC. Translated: CASSLAGVLSYNEQFF. The chain couples TRBV7-3 to TRBJ2-1; D unclear. V dropped 2 bases and J dropped 0 bases, with 11 bases sitting between them. This CDR3 contains 16 residues. In germline, CDR1 is SGHTA, CDR2 FQGTGA. Together with reference TRBV7-3 and TRBJ2-1, the CDR3 gives the full variable domain: GAGVSQTPSNKVTEKGKYVELRCDPISGHTALYWYRQSLGQGPEFLIYFQGTGAADDSGLPNDRFFAVRPEGSVSTLKIQRTERGDSAVYLCASSLAGVLSYNEQFFGPGTRLTVL.

This chain links TRBV29-1 with TRBJ1-1, with 7 bases aligning to TRBD1. This CDR3 has 13 residues. CDR1 and CDR2 from the germline V gene are SQVTM and ANQGSEA. V was clipped by 5 bases and J by 5 bases; unmatched bases: 8. CDR3 nucleotide sequence: TGCAGCGTTCAACAGGGGCGAGGGACTGAAGCTTTCTTT. This sequence encodes CSVQQGRGTEAFF.

The chain has TRBV11-2 and TRBJ2-1, with 8 positions matching TRBD2. With V trimmed by 4 bases and J by 12 bases, 11 bases remained unmatched. This CDR3 region has 14 residues. Germline lookup yields CDR1 SGHAT and CDR2 FQNNGV. The CDR3 region has the DNA TGTGCCAGCAGCTCGCCTCGGGGGGGCCTTGGGCAGTTCTTC. Translated: CASSSPRGGLGQFF.

V and J are TRBV7-3 and TRBJ1-4; no clear D. Germline V gene sequence: CDR1 SGHTA, CDR2 FQGTGA. The V and J ends lost 8 bases and 1 base respectively, with 8 bases between them. The CDR3 covers 13 residues. The CDR3 is CASAERTNEKLFF. The DNA of the CDR3 is TGTGCCAGCGCGGAAAGAACTAATGAAAAACTGTTTTTT.

The chain carries TRBV5-5 and TRBJ1-1, with D maybe TRBD1 (6 bases). Looked up from germline, CDR1 is SGHKS and CDR2 is YYEKEE (reference sequence). The CDR3 is made up of 15 amino acids. V shed 1 base and J shed 1 base, with 11 bases lying between them. Written as DNA, the CDR3 is TGTGCCAGCAGCTTGTTATGGACAGAGAACACTGAAGCTTTCTTT. This translates into CASSLLWTENTEAFF.

V usage is TRBV30 and J usage is TRBJ2-2; D possibly corresponds to TRBD1 (6 bases). The CDR3 consists of 14 residues. The ends were cut back, 6 bases at V and 1 base at J, with 12 bases in the middle. The germline V gene encodes CDR1 GTSNPN and CDR2 SVGIG (reference sequence). The CDR3 bases are TGTGCCTGTCCGGGACACTTGAACACCGGGGAGCTGTTTTTT. It encodes CACPGHLNTGELFF. Full variable domain (rest looked up from reference TRBV30 and TRBJ2-2): SQTIHQWPATLVQPVGSPLSLECTVEGTSNPNLYWYRQAAGRGLQLLFYSVGIGQISSEVPQNLSASRPQDRQFILSSKKLLLSDSGFYLCACPGHLNTGELFFGEGSRLTVL.

The genes are TRBV5-4 and TRBJ2-3; no clear D gene. Per germline, CDR1 SGHNT and CDR2 YYREEE (reference sequence). The CDR3 is 14 amino acids. Trimming took 0 bases from V and 4 from J, leaving 9 bases between them. The CDR3 DNA reads TGTGCCAGCAGCTTGGTTCGGCAGGCAGATACGCAGTATTTT. It is translated as CASSLVRQADTQYF.

The CDR3 sequence: CASNRAEFNYGYTF. The CDR3 region has the DNA TGTGCCAGCAACCGGGCCGAGTTTAACTATGGCTACACCTTC. The V and J genes are TRBV7-9 and TRBJ1-2; D is undetermined. The length of the CDR3 is 14 residues. Germline loops: CDR1 SEHNR, CDR2 FQNEAQ (reference sequence). V was trimmed by 7 bases and J by 1 base, leaving 13 bases between them.

A single count supports this clone. The rearrangement joins TRBV6-1 to TRBJ2-5; D remains unclear. Trimming stripped 6 bases from V and 1 base from J, with 3 bases between. Germline CDR1 and CDR2: MNHNS and SASEGT. CDR3 length: 11 amino acids. The CDR3 region has the DNA TGTGCCAGCAGGAGCCAAGAGACCCAGTACTTC. It yields the protein CASRSQETQYF.